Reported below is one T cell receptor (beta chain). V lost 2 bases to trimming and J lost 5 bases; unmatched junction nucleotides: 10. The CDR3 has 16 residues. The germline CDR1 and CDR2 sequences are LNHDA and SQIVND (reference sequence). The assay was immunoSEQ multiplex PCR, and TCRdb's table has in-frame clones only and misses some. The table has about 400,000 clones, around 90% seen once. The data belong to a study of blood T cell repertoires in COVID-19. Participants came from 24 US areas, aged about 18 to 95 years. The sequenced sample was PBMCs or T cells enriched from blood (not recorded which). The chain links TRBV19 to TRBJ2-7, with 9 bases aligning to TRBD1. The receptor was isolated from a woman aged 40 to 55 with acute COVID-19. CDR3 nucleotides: TGTGCCAGTAGTATATCCGTAGGACAGGGGTCGCACGAGCAGTACTTC. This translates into CASSISVGQGSHEQYF.